The entry below gives a single T cell receptor (beta chain) sequence along with its context. Its target is unknown. Profiled with immunoSEQ multiplex PCR; TCRdb holds only in-frame clones, not every one. The sample contains 35,000 or so clones, roughly 87% of which appear only once. The data derive from a study of T cells in localized non-small cell lung cancer. The CDR3 extends over 14 amino acids. After removal of 5 bases from V and 6 bases from J, the junction contained 9 bases not matched to a gene. CDR1 and CDR2 (germline): LNHDA, SQIVND (reference sequence). Regarding the study as a whole: Greater T cell density in blood accompanied longer overall survival. Uninvolved adjacent lung showed the highest T cell clonality, exceeding tumor. Within adjacent lung there appeared a median roughly 60 of the top 100 tumor clones.

Sequences were derived from peripheral blood, sampled before any cancer treatment. V usage is TRBV19 and J usage is TRBJ1-1, with TRBD1 matching over 7 bases. This receptor was obtained from a woman aged 40 to 75 with stage I lung adenocarcinoma. The CDR3 loop is CASSATGVSSEAFF. DNA for the CDR3: TGTGCCAGTAGTGCAACAGGGGTGTCATCTGAAGCTTTCTTT.